Listed below are T cell receptor beta chains from one sample, sequenced in a study of shared clonotypes between healthy human individuals. Clones were read by immunoSEQ multiplex PCR, and TCRdb kept only the in-frame ones, dropping some. The table lists fewer than 550,000 clones, over 75% of them singletons, with 9.5% to 15% in the top ten. Sequenced material: PBMCs. The receptors shown here come from a woman aged 40 to 50 in good health. Some clones in this sample may be carry-over from other donors' samples. Both conserved end residues are part of each CDR3. D genes are given only for firm matches. Clone sizes are given selectively: once, few, many, or a class where the clone is expanded.

clone size,J gene,V gene,CDR3 length,D gene,CDR3 DNA,CDR3 protein
.,TRBJ1-2,TRBV19,15,TRBD1,TGTGCCAGTAGTGATATGCCGGGACAGGGAGGCGGCTACACCTTC,CASSDMPGQGGGYTF
.,TRBJ1-5,TRBV5-4,13,.,TGTGCCAGCAGCTTGGACAGCAATCAGCCCCAGCATTTT,CASSLDSNQPQHF
few,TRBJ1-3,TRBV2,14,TRBD1,TGTGCCAGCAGCCGACAGGGGGATGGAAACACCATATATTTT,CASSRQGDGNTIYF
.,TRBJ1-2,TRBV28,15,TRBD1,TGTGCCAGCAGCAAAACAGGGGGCGCGTCCTATGGCTACACCTTC,CASSKTGGASYGYTF
.,TRBJ2-1,TRBV4-1,17,.,TGCGCCAGCAGCGTAATAAGTGGGATGAGCTCCTACAATGAGCAGTTCTTC,CASSVISGMSSYNEQFF
.,TRBJ2-5,TRBV9,14,.,TGTGCCAGCAGCGTAGACCTGTGGGGGGAGACCCAGTACTTC,CASSVDLWGETQYF
.,TRBJ2-5,TRBV11-3,13,TRBD1,TGTGCCAGCAGCAAGGACAGGGAAGAGACCCAGTACTTC,CASSKDREETQYF
.,TRBJ1-4,TRBV27,13,.,TGTGCCAGCACCAGGGGCTGGAATGAAAAACTGTTTTTT,CASTRGWNEKLFF
once,TRBJ2-2,TRBV13,17,.,TGTGCCAGCAGCTCATCCTTGGGGCTCGCGAACACCGGGGAGCTGTTTTTT,CASSSSLGLANTGELFF
.,TRBJ2-1,TRBV11-2,15,.,TGTGCCAGCAGTACGCTGGACGGCTTGGGGGGTGAGCAGTTCTTC,CASSTLDGLGGEQFF
.,TRBJ2-5,TRBV18,14,.,TGTGCCAGCTCACCACGGTGGCAGCGGGAGACCCAGTACTTC,CASSPRWQRETQYF
.,TRBJ2-5,TRBV7-9,14,.,TGTGCCAGCAGCTTGGGGTCAGGGGACGAGACCCAGTACTTC,CASSLGSGDETQYF
.,TRBJ2-7,TRBV4-2,15,TRBD2,TGTGCCAGCAGCCAAGTCCTAGCGGGAAGCTACGAGCAGTACTTC,CASSQVLAGSYEQYF
.,TRBJ1-3,TRBV6-1,11,.,TGTGCCAGCAGTGAAGTTTACACCATATATTTT,CASSEVYTIYF
.,TRBJ2-7,TRBV7-2,14,TRBD2,TGTGCCAGCAGCCCGACTAGCGGGAGGTACGAGCAGTACTTC,CASSPTSGRYEQYF
.,TRBJ1-1,TRBV7-3,14,.,TGTGCCAGCAGCCTCCTGGGGGGGTTCGCTGAAGCTTTCTTT,CASSLLGGFAEAFF
.,TRBJ2-3,TRBV6-4,13,.,TGTGCCACAGGGCGCAGTCTCACAGATACGCAGTATTTT,CATGRSLTDTQYF
.,TRBJ2-5,TRBV7-2,16,TRBD2,TGTGCCAGCAGCCCTCCTCGGACTAGCGGAATGGAGACCCAGTACTTC,CASSPPRTSGMETQYF
.,TRBJ2-2,TRBV19,15,.,TGTGCCAGTAGTCGTTGGGGGGCCAACACCGGGGAGCTGTTTTTT,CASSRWGANTGELFF
.,TRBJ1-2,TRBV9,14,.,TGTGCCAGCAGCGCTGGATCATTCAACTATGGCTACACCTTC,CASSAGSFNYGYTF
.,TRBJ1-1,TRBV6-6,14,TRBD1,TGTGCCAGCAGTTACGAGGGGGCTGGGACTGAAGCTTTCTTT,CASSYEGAGTEAFF
.,TRBJ2-5,TRBV13,13,TRBD2,TGTGCCAGCAGTAGCGGGACCCAAGAGACCCAGTACTTC,CASSSGTQETQYF
.,TRBJ2-5,TRBV2,14,TRBD1,TGTGCCAGCGGGGGACAGACCGCCGGGGAGACCCAGTACTTC,CASGGQTAGETQYF
.,TRBJ2-4,TRBV4-2,20,.,TGTGCCAGCAGCCAAGAGGTAGGGAGCGACAGCAAGTTAGCCAAAAACATTCAGTACTTC,CASSQEVGSDSKLAKNIQYF
.,TRBJ2-4,TRBV28,18,.,TGTGCCAGCAGTTTCCCCCGGGCGGGACAGAGAGCCAAAAACATTCAGTACTTC,CASSFPRAGQRAKNIQYF
.,TRBJ2-7,TRBV28,13,.,TGTGCCAGCAGGCCAGTTATCAGCTACGAGCAGTACTTC,CASRPVISYEQYF
.,TRBJ2-1,TRBV5-4,16,TRBD2,TGTGCCAGCAGCTCGGACGCGGGAGTCCCCTACAATGAGCAGTTCTTC,CASSSDAGVPYNEQFF
few,TRBJ2-1,TRBV11-2,14,TRBD2,TGTGCCAGCAGCTTACTAGCGGAAAACAATGAGCAGTTCTTC,CASSLLAENNEQFF
once,TRBJ2-5,TRBV10-3,14,TRBD1,TGTGCCATCAGTGTCAGGGGGCATCAAGAGACCCAGTACTTC,CAISVRGHQETQYF
.,TRBJ2-1,TRBV18,17,TRBD2,TGTGCCAGCCTCGGACTAGCGGGAGGGCCTGGTTACAATGAGCAGTTCTTC,CASLGLAGGPGYNEQFF
few,TRBJ2-3,TRBV10-3,15,TRBD2,TGTGCCATCAGTGAGTCGGGAGGGAGCACAGATACGCAGTATTTT,CAISESGGSTDTQYF
.,TRBJ1-4,TRBV18,19,TRBD1,TGTGCCAGCTCACCACCGAGGGGACAGGGAACGGAAACTAATGAAAAACTGTTTTTT,CASSPPRGQGTETNEKLFF
.,TRBJ1-2,TRBV5-1,13,.,TGCGCCAGCAGCCTGACCGCTAACTATGGCTACACCTTC,CASSLTANYGYTF